These T cell receptor beta chains were read from a single sample in a study of cytomegalovirus exposure and HLA in healthy donors. Profiling relied on immunoSEQ multiplex PCR, and the TCRdb table lists in-frame clones only, not all of them. This sample yields under 130,000 clones, of which approximately 86% are seen a single time; around 3.6% belongs to the top ten. Material for sequencing was PBMCs. The source of these receptors is a woman in her late teens or twenties in good health and CMV-seropositive. Each CDR3 is given with its conserved first and last residue. The D gene is left open where the match is weak. Clone size appears in some rows only: once, few, many, or a class for an expanded clone.

D gene | J gene | clone size | V gene | CDR3 DNA | CDR3 protein
TRBD2 | TRBJ2-5 | NA | TRBV7-9 | TGTGCCAGCGATAAGACTAGCGGAAACCAAGAGACCCAGTACTTC | CASDKTSGNQETQYF
TRBD2 | TRBJ2-1 | NA | TRBV10-1 | TGCGCCAGCAGTCAAGGGCGTGGCGGGAGTAATGAGCAGTTCTTC | CASSQGRGGSNEQFF
TRBD2 | TRBJ2-7 | NA | TRBV28 | TGTGCCAGCAGTTTAGGCCTAGCGGGGGGGCTGGGCGAGCAGTACTTC | CASSLGLAGGLGEQYF
NA | TRBJ2-7 | NA | TRBV7-8 | TGTGCCAGCAGCTTAGAACGGAGGGGCTACGAGCAGTACTTC | CASSLERRGYEQYF
TRBD1 | TRBJ1-1 | NA | TRBV7-2 | TGTGCCAGCAGTCTAGACAGGGCTGAAGCTTTCTTT | CASSLDRAEAFF
NA | TRBJ1-5 | NA | TRBV27 | TGTGCCAGCAGTTTATCGGGCAGCCTCCGCAATCAGCCCCAGCATTTT | CASSLSGSLRNQPQHF
TRBD1 | TRBJ2-2 | few | TRBV7-3 | TGTGCCAGCAGCTTCGGGACAGGGGCCGGGGAGCTGTTTTTT | CASSFGTGAGELFF
TRBD1 | TRBJ1-6 | NA | TRBV5-6 | TGTGCCAGCAGCTCCCAAACAGGGGGTAATTCACCCCTCCACTTT | CASSSQTGGNSPLHF
NA | TRBJ1-5 | NA | TRBV5-4 | TGTGCCAGCAGCTTGGACAGGACGGATCAGCCCCAGCATTTT | CASSLDRTDQPQHF
NA | TRBJ1-1 | NA | TRBV27 | TGTGCCAGCAGAGCCCTAGGGAGGGAGGGGAACACTGAAGCTTTCTTT | CASRALGREGNTEAFF
TRBD1 | TRBJ2-1 | NA | TRBV10-1 | TGCGCCAGCAGTGACCCCCGGGACAGGGCGTACAATGAGCAGTTCTTC | CASSDPRDRAYNEQFF
NA | TRBJ1-4 | NA | TRBV4-1 | TGCGCCAGCAGCCAAGTAGTTGTACGGGGGGGTGAAAAACTGTTTTTT | CASSQVVVRGGEKLFF
TRBD2 | TRBJ2-1 | NA | TRBV6-6 | TGTGCCAGCTGGACTAGCGGGAGCTCCTACAATGAGCAGTTCTTC | CASWTSGSSYNEQFF
TRBD1 | TRBJ2-7 | NA | TRBV10-2 | TGCGCCAGCACCCCGGGACAGGGCTTCGAGCAGTACTTC | CASTPGQGFEQYF
NA | TRBJ2-7 | NA | TRBV15 | TGTGCCACCAGCAGAGATCTCGAGGGTGGCTACGAGCAGTACTTC | CATSRDLEGGYEQYF
NA | TRBJ2-7 | NA | TRBV20-1 | TGCAGTGCTTTAGACAGGTACGAGCAGTACTTC | CSALDRYEQYF
NA | TRBJ2-1 | NA | TRBV11-2 | TGTGCCAGCAGCTTAGATCGGGTAGTATACAATGAGCAGTTCTTC | CASSLDRVVYNEQFF
NA | TRBJ1-3 | NA | TRBV4-1 | TGCGCCAGCAGCCAAGTTTGGGGCGGAAACACCATATATTTT | CASSQVWGGNTIYF
NA | TRBJ2-2 | once | TRBV7-9 | TGTGCCAGCAGCGTACGTCAGGCGAACACCGGGGAGCTGTTTTTT | CASSVRQANTGELFF
NA | TRBJ1-1 | few | TRBV19 | TGTGCCAGTAGTATGTTCGGGGAGGCCACTGAAGCTTTCTTT | CASSMFGEATEAFF
NA | TRBJ1-5 | NA | TRBV4-1 | TGCGCCAGCAGCCTCCAGGGGAACAATCAGCCCCAGCATTTT | CASSLQGNNQPQHF
NA | TRBJ2-7 | NA | TRBV5-1 | TGCGCCAGTACTCGGGGAGACGGTACCTACGAGCAGTACTTC | CASTRGDGTYEQYF
TRBD1 | TRBJ1-2 | NA | TRBV18 | TGTGCCAGCTCGCCGGGACAGGGTATTGGCTACACCTTC | CASSPGQGIGYTF
NA | TRBJ1-2 | NA | TRBV5-6 | TGTGCCAGCAGTTCTACCCCGGGGAGACCGTCCGGCTACACCTTC | CASSSTPGRPSGYTF
NA | TRBJ2-6 | NA | TRBV5-1 | TGCGCCAGCAGCTTGGGACCGTTGGGCGGGGCCAACGTCCTGACTTTC | CASSLGPLGGANVLTF
NA | TRBJ1-1 | NA | TRBV6-1 | TGTGCCAGCAGTCAAGGGGGGGGCACTGAAGCTTTCTTT | CASSQGGGTEAFF
NA | TRBJ2-1 | NA | TRBV6-5 | TGTGCCAGCAGTTACTCGATAGGAGAACAACGGTTCTTC | CASSYSIGEQRFF
NA | TRBJ2-1 | NA | TRBV5-1 | TGCGCCAGCAGCTTGGTGGGGAGCTCCTACAATGAGCAGTTCTTC | CASSLVGSSYNEQFF
NA | TRBJ2-2 | NA | TRBV9 | TGTGCCAGCAGCCCCCCCGGATTAGCGGACACCGGGGAGCTGTTTTTT | CASSPPGLADTGELFF
NA | TRBJ1-2 | NA | TRBV5-1 | TGCGCCAGCAGCAGAACAGGGAGCAGTGAAGGTGGCTACACCTTC | CASSRTGSSEGGYTF
NA | TRBJ1-5 | NA | TRBV29-1 | TGCAGCGTTGGAGCTAGCGATCAGCCCCAGCATTTT | CSVGASDQPQHF
TRBD1 | TRBJ1-2 | NA | TRBV27 | TGTGCCAGCAGTCCACGACAGGGGGCAGGCAATGGCTACACCTTC | CASSPRQGAGNGYTF
TRBD1 | TRBJ2-7 | NA | TRBV6-5 | TGTGCCAGCAGCCGTGGACAGGCCTACGAGCAGTACTTC | CASSRGQAYEQYF
TRBD1 | TRBJ1-2 | NA | TRBV27 | TGTGCCAGCAGTTTAGAGGGGGCGCAGGGCTACACCTTC | CASSLEGAQGYTF
NA | TRBJ1-5 | NA | TRBV5-6 | TGTGCCAGCAGCCACCGAGACACCTATCAGCCCCAGCATTTT | CASSHRDTYQPQHF
TRBD1 | TRBJ1-2 | few | TRBV28 | TGTGCCAGCAGTCCGCCCGGACAGGAGTTCTATGGCTACACCTTC | CASSPPGQEFYGYTF
TRBD1 | TRBJ1-6 | NA | TRBV5-4 | TGTGCCAGCAGCTGGGGACAGGGATCGAATTCACCCCTCCACTTT | CASSWGQGSNSPLHF
TRBD1 | TRBJ1-2 | few | TRBV29-1 | TGCAACGTTTTAGGACAGGGGGATGGCTACACCTTC | CNVLGQGDGYTF
NA | TRBJ2-5 | NA | TRBV7-2 | TGTGCCAGCAGCTTAGCGTTTTCGGAGACCCAGTACTTC | CASSLAFSETQYF
NA | TRBJ2-3 | NA | TRBV7-7 | TGTGCTAGCAGCCCCGGTAGAAGCGCCGATACGCAGTATTTT | CASSPGRSADTQYF
TRBD2 | TRBJ2-1 | NA | TRBV7-6 | TGTGCCAGCAGCTTATTGCCCTCACCTAGCGGGAGTATCGATGAGCAGTTCTTC | CASSLLPSPSGSIDEQFF
NA | TRBJ1-5 | NA | TRBV6-1 | TGTGCCAGCCGTAGGGAGGTCGGTCAGCCCCAGCATTTT | CASRREVGQPQHF